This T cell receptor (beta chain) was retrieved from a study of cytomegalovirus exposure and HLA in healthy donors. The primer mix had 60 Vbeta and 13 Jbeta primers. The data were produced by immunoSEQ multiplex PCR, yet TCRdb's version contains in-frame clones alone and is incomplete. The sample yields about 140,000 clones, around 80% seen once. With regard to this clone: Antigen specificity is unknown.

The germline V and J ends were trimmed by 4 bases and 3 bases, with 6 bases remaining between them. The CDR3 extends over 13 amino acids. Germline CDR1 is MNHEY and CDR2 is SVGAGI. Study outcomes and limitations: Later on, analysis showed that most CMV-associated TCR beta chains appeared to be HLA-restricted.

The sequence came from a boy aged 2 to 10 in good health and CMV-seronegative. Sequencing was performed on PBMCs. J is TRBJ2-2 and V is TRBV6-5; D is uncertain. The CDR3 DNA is TGTGCCAGCAGTTTGAGAGACACCGGGGAGCTGTTTTTT. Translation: CASSLRDTGELFF.